One sample yielded the 5 T cell receptor beta chains listed below, sequenced in a study of blood T cell repertoires in COVID-19. Sequencing was performed with immunoSEQ multiplex PCR; in TCRdb, only in-frame clones are kept and a portion is missing. Of fewer than 150,000 clones in the sample, around 78% were seen once. Sequencing was carried out using peripheral blood. The origin of the receptors is a human donor in a cohort sampled during active COVID-19.

V and J are TRBV5-4 and TRBJ2-3; 8 bases match TRBD1. CDR1 is SGHNT, CDR2 YYREEE, per germline (reference sequence). This CDR3 has 14 amino acids. With V trimmed by 3 bases and J by 6 bases, 6 bases remained unmatched. This CDR3 is CASSWRTGRDTQYF. In DNA, the CDR3 is TGTGCCAGCAGCTGGCGGACAGGGAGGGATACGCAGTATTTT. Supplemented by reference TRBV5-4 and TRBJ2-3, the full variable domain reads ETGVTQSPTHLIKTRGQQVTLRCSSQSGHNTVSWYQQALGQGPQFIFQYYREEENGRGNFPPRFSGLQFPNYSSELNVNALELDDSALYLCASSWRTGRDTQYFGPGTRLTVL.

The V and J genes are TRBV5-4 and TRBJ2-3; 8 bases are shared with TRBD2. The length of the CDR3 is 16 residues. Unmatched junction bases numbered 5, after V lost 1 base and J lost 1 base. The germline CDR1 and CDR2 sequences are SGHNT and YYREEE (reference sequence). The CDR3 DNA follows: TGTGCCAGCAGCTTGCGGAGCGGGGGTGGCACAGATACGCAGTATTTT. It codes for CASSLRSGGGTDTQYF.

The rearrangement joins TRBV19 to TRBJ2-1; D is unclear. This CDR3 has 14 amino acids. Trimming removed 3 bases from V and 4 bases from J, with 10 bases in between. Germline V gene lookup returns CDR1 LNHDA and CDR2 SQIVND (reference sequence). CDR3 loop: CASSMAESYNEQFF. CDR3 bases: TGTGCCAGTAGTATGGCGGAAAGTTACAATGAGCAGTTCTTC. Full variable domain (remainder filled in from reference TRBV19 and TRBJ2-1): DGGITQSPKYLFRKEGQNVTLSCEQNLNHDAMYWYRQDPGQGLRLIYYSQIVNDFQKGDIAEGYSVSREKKESFPLTVTSAQKNPTAFYLCASSMAESYNEQFFGPGTRLTVL.

The chain joins TRBV27 to TRBJ2-4; D might be TRBD2 (5 bases). The V and J ends lost 2 bases and 0 bases respectively, with 11 bases between them. Germline CDR1 MNHEY, CDR2 SMNVEV (reference sequence). The CDR3 totals 16 residues. CDR3 DNA: TGTGCCAGCAGTTTAAGGGCGGGTCTAGCCAAAAACATTCAGTACTTC. Protein product: CASSLRAGLAKNIQYF.

CDR3 nucleotides: TGTGCCAGCTCACCAAGCGTTCAGGGGCCATCGGGAAACACCATATATTTT. This gives the protein CASSPSVQGPSGNTIYF. The chain joins TRBV18 to TRBJ1-3; possibly TRBD1 for D (6 bases). Trimming took 2 bases from V and 4 from J, leaving 18 bases between them. The V gene's germline CDR1 is KGHSH and CDR2 LQKENI. This CDR3 has 17 amino acids.